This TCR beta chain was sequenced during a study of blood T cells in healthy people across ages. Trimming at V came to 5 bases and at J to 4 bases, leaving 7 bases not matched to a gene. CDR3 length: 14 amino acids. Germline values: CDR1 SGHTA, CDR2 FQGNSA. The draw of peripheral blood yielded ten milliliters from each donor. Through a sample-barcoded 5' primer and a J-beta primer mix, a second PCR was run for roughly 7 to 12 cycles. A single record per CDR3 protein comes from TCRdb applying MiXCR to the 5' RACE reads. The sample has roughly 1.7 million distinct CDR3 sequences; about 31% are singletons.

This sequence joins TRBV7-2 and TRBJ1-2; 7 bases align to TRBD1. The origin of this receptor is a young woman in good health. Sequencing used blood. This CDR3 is CASSRTGTVYGYTF. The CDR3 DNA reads TGTGCCAGCAGCAGAACCGGGACAGTCTATGGCTACACCTTC.